The 17 T cell receptor beta chains listed next were all sequenced from one sample in a study of Graves' ophthalmopathy and Graves' hyperthyroidism. As the template, RNA transcripts were used to amplify TCR beta CDR3 regions. Amplification began with first-round RT-PCR using HTBI primers, then second-round multiplex PCR was performed. Via MiXCR, TCRdb re-called the multiplex PCR reads, giving one row per CDR3 protein. Here the sample spans 500,000 to 800,000 distinct CDR3 sequences, more than 40% being singletons. The source material was peripheral blood. Source of these receptors: an adult man with Graves' ophthalmopathy.

The J gene is TRBJ2-5, the V gene TRBV2; 8 positions agree with TRBD2. The junction had 9 bases not matched to a gene; V was cut back by 5 bases and J by 1 base. The CDR3 has 16 amino acids. Per the germline V gene, CDR1 is SNHLY and CDR2 is FYNNEI. CDR3 amino acids: CASSPRVRGVQETQYF. The CDR3 region has the DNA TGTGCCAGCAGTCCCCGGGTGCGGGGGGTCCAAGAGACCCAGTACTTC.

In its sample, this clonotype was seen many times. The chain carries TRBV10-2 and TRBJ1-4; 7 bases fit TRBD1. There are 15 residues in the CDR3. V was clipped by 3 bases and J by 2 bases; unmatched bases: 3. CDR1 and CDR2 from the germline V gene are WSHSY and SAAADI. CDR3 residues: CASSEGGRTNEKLFF. Written as DNA, the CDR3 is TGCGCCAGCAGTGAAGGGGGCCGGACTAATGAAAAACTGTTTTTT.

The table lists this clonotype with many counts. The J gene is TRBJ1-1, the V gene TRBV5-8; D is unresolved. The CDR3 is 14 amino acids. Deletions cut 0 bases from V and 9 bases from J, with 15 bases between. Germline CDR1 SGHTS, CDR2 YDEGEE. The CDR3 sequence: CASSLGPIPTKAFF. The CDR3 DNA sequence: TGTGCCAGCAGCTTGGGACCGATTCCGACCAAAGCTTTCTTT.

The chain combines TRBV6-5 with TRBJ2-3; D is unresolved. The CDR3 sequence is 11 residues long. Trimming shortened V by 2 bases and J by 6 bases, and 3 bases separated the two germline ends. Germline values: CDR1 MNHEY, CDR2 SVGAGI. CDR3 nucleotides: TGTGCCAGCAGTTACGGGGATACGCAGTATTTT. As protein: CASSYGDTQYF.

This clonotype was counted a single time. This chain connects TRBV6-9 to TRBJ1-2; the match to TRBD1 covers 8 bases. Trimming took 5 bases from V and 6 from J; bases not matched to a gene: 5. Germline values: CDR1 MNHGY, CDR2 SVAAGI. The CDR3 length is 13 residues. The CDR3 is CASSAGQDHGYTF. The CDR3 DNA is TGTGCCAGCAGTGCGGGACAGGACCATGGCTACACCTTC.

This clonotype showed up many times. The gene calls are TRBV19 and TRBJ1-1, with unresolved D. The CDR3 runs 16 residues. The V end lost 5 bases, the J end lost 1 base, and 17 bases lay between the germline ends. CDR1 is LNHDA and CDR2 is SQIVND in the germline V gene (reference sequence). CDR3 region: CASSPRTRLKNTEAFF. The CDR3 nucleotides are TGTGCCAGTAGTCCGCGGACCAGACTGAAGAACACTGAAGCTTTCTTT.

The rearrangement uses TRBV20-1 and TRBJ2-2; 8 bases align to TRBD2. Per germline, CDR1 DFQATT and CDR2 SNEGSKA (reference sequence). V was clipped by 6 bases and J by 6 bases; unmatched bases: 6. This CDR3 is built from 13 residues. The CDR3 DNA follows: TGCAGTGCAGGGTACGGGAGGGCCGGGGAGCTGTTTTTT. Protein: CSAGYGRAGELFF.

In its sample, this clonotype was seen a few times. This chain connects TRBV7-3 to TRBJ1-1; 8 nucleotides match TRBD1. After removal of 6 bases from V and 6 bases from J, the junction contained 12 bases not matched to a gene. The CDR3 consists of 15 residues. Per germline, CDR1 SGHTA and CDR2 FQGTGA. CDR3 bases: TGTGCCAGCAGTATGAACGCGGGACAGGACCCTGAAGCTTTCTTT. Its translation: CASSMNAGQDPEAFF.

In this sample, this clonotype turned up a few times. The chain links TRBV20-1 to TRBJ1-1; 8 bases are shared with TRBD1. V shed 3 bases, J shed 5 bases, and the junction held 8 bases outside the gene matches. CDR1 and CDR2 (germline): DFQATT, SNEGSKA (reference sequence). This CDR3 has 14 amino acids. CDR3 coding DNA: TGCAGTGCTAGGGCGACAGGGGCGGCGACTGAAGCTTTCTTT. This codes for CSARATGAATEAFF.

The table lists this clonotype with many counts. The genes are TRBV7-3 and TRBJ2-2; no clear D. Germline CDR1 and CDR2: SGHTA and FQGTGA. The CDR3 extends over 14 amino acids. Trimming shortened V by 2 bases and J by 6 bases, and 10 bases separated the two germline ends. The CDR3 DNA is TGTGCCAGCAGCTTACCCTCTAAGGCCGGGGAGCTGTTTTTT. Its protein product is CASSLPSKAGELFF.

The chain couples TRBV29-1 to TRBJ1-3; 7 bases fit TRBD1. Germline CDR1 is SQVTM and CDR2 is ANQGSEA. V was clipped by 7 bases and J by 4 bases; unmatched bases: 4. This CDR3 has 12 residues. CDR3 in amino acids: CSARGQGNTIYF. The CDR3 DNA is TGCAGCGCTCGGGGACAGGGAAACACCATATATTTT.

This clonotype was detected a few times. At one end, the junction sequence differs from germline, possibly due to a read error. The CDR3 is CGVSYQVSENTIYF. The CDR3 DNA follows: TGCGGCGTGAGCTACCAGGTGTCTGAAAACACCATATATTTT. The genes are TRBV4-1 and TRBJ1-3; D is unresolved. There are 14 residues in the CDR3. Looked up from germline, CDR1 is MGHRA and CDR2 is YSYEKL.

This chain connects TRBV29-1 to TRBJ1-2, with 8 positions matching TRBD1. This CDR3 region has 14 residues. From germline, CDR1 is SQVTM and CDR2 ANQGSEA. The V segment lost 6 bases and the J segment 3 bases; nucleotides outside the gene matches: 9. CDR3 amino acids: CSVTPGQVDYGYTF. CDR3 coding DNA: TGCAGCGTGACACCGGGACAGGTCGACTATGGCTACACCTTC.

This clonotype showed up many times. The chain combines TRBV24-1 with TRBJ2-5; D call uncertain. The CDR3 totals 14 residues. Germline V CDR1 and CDR2: KGHDR, SFDVKD. The V end was cut by 0 bases, the J end by 3 bases, with 7 bases between. Here the CDR3 DNA reads TGTGCCACCAGTGATTTGTTAGTGGAAGAGACCCAGTACTTC. It translates to CATSDLLVEETQYF.

The chain's CDR3 is CAWIWALRSTEAFF. In DNA, the CDR3 is TGTGCCTGGATCTGGGCGTTACGTTCTACTGAAGCTTTCTTT. The V and J genes are TRBV30 and TRBJ1-1; D is uncertain. The germline V gene encodes CDR1 GTSNPN and CDR2 SVGIG (reference sequence). This CDR3 comprises 14 residues. With 4 bases removed from V and 5 bases from J, the gap between germline ends came to 17 bases.

This sequence joins TRBV7-6 and TRBJ1-2, with D perhaps matching TRBD1 (5 bases). V lost 5 bases, J lost 0 bases, and 19 bases lay in between. The CDR3 runs to 17 residues. Germline lookup yields CDR1 SGHVS and CDR2 FNYEAQ. DNA of the CDR3: TGTGCCAGCAGCCGTAGACAGACCTCCTTAACTAACTATGGCTACACCTTC. It translates to CASSRRQTSLTNYGYTF.

This clonotype was recorded many times. This chain connects TRBV9 to TRBJ1-6; D gene unclear. Between the trimmed V and J ends, which lost 3 bases and 5 bases, there was a span of 12 bases. The CDR3 consists of 15 residues. Per the germline V gene, CDR1 is SGDLS and CDR2 is YYNGEE. DNA of the CDR3: TGTGCCAGCAGCGCCAGCGGAGGCCATAATTCACCCCTCCACTTT. Protein product: CASSASGGHNSPLHF.